The next 9 T cell receptor beta chains were all read from a single sample in a study of T-cell reconstitution after alpha-beta-depleted transplantation in children. Unique molecular identifiers featured in how the TCRbeta library was prepared. TCRdb re-derived calls from the PCR reads in MiXCR, one entry per CDR3 protein. The sample yields around 96,000 distinct CDR3 sequences, 12% seen once. The material sequenced was PBMCs from the stem cell graft donor, taken from the stem cell graft. Every receptor here comes from a human donor who donated a stem cell graft to a child with inherited bone marrow failure.

J is TRBJ1-1 and V is TRBV5-6; TRBD1 matches at 7 bases. V was pared by 3 bases and J by 5 bases, with 7 bases of the junction left unmatched. This CDR3 is 14 amino acids long. The V gene's germline CDR1 is SGHDT and CDR2 YYEEEE. This chain's CDR3 is CASSSLTGWTEAFF. In DNA form, the CDR3 reads TGTGCCAGCAGCTCCCTGACAGGGTGGACTGAAGCTTTCTTT.

This clonotype has only a few counts. CDR3 protein: CSARVSGGELFF. In DNA, the CDR3 is TGCAGTGCTAGAGTTTCCGGCGGGGAGCTGTTTTTT. This chain joins TRBV20-1 and TRBJ2-2; D is uncertain. The CDR3 contains 12 residues. V lost 1 base to trimming and J lost 7 bases, with 7 bases between them. CDR1 is DFQATT, CDR2 SNEGSKA, per germline (reference sequence).

This clonotype was counted ten times or more. This rearrangement joins TRBV10-3 to TRBJ2-3, with D unclear. Per the germline V gene, CDR1 is ENHRY and CDR2 is SYGVKD. CDR3 length equals 14 residues. The germline V and J ends were trimmed by 0 bases and 1 base, with 5 bases remaining between them. The CDR3 spells CAISESDGTDTQYF. The CDR3 DNA follows: TGTGCCATCAGTGAGTCGGACGGCACAGATACGCAGTATTTT.

In its sample, this clonotype was seen many times. The chain uses TRBV5-1 and TRBJ2-3; TRBD2 matches 11 bases. J lost 6 bases, V lost 1 base, and 7 bases had no gene match. The CDR3 has 16 amino acids. CDR1 is SGHRS, CDR2 YFSETQ, per germline. CDR3 sequence: CASSLTLAGVGDTQYF. DNA for the CDR3: TGCGCCAGCAGCTTGACACTAGCGGGAGTTGGGGATACGCAGTATTTT.

The rearrangement joins TRBV7-2 to TRBJ2-7; 8 positions match TRBD2. The CDR3 is 14 residues long. Germline assignment: CDR1 SGHTA and CDR2 FQGNSA. V shed 5 bases and J 4 bases; nucleotides not matched to a gene: 7. This CDR3 is CASSQLADPYEQYF. DNA for the CDR3: TGTGCCAGCAGCCAACTAGCGGACCCGTACGAGCAGTACTTC.

This clonotype was seen many times. The J gene is TRBJ2-1, the V gene TRBV5-1, with 10 bases matching TRBD2. Germline trimming cut 4 bases from V and 5 bases from J; bases unmatched to any gene: 3. The CDR3 totals 14 residues. CDR1 and CDR2 from the germline V gene are SGHRS and YFSETQ. The CDR3 here is CASSTLAGDNEQFF. For the CDR3, the DNA is TGCGCCAGCAGCACTCTAGCGGGAGACAATGAGCAGTTCTTC.

In this sample, this clonotype turned up many times. DNA of the CDR3: TGTGCCAGCAGCTTGGTGTCGGGAGGGAATGAGCAGTTCTTC. Translated: CASSLVSGGNEQFF. The chain employs TRBV5-6 and TRBJ2-1; 8 bases agree with TRBD2. The CDR3 has 14 amino acids. Germline V CDR1 and CDR2: SGHDT, YYEEEE. J lost 7 bases, V lost 0 bases, and 3 bases had no gene match.

In its sample, this clonotype was seen many times. The chain uses TRBV25-1 and TRBJ1-5; tentatively, D is TRBD1 (5 bases). The CDR3 is made up of 14 amino acids. CDR1 is MGHDK and CDR2 is SYGVNS in the germline V gene. V lost 1 base and J 7 bases, leaving 11 bases between the germline ends. Written as DNA, the CDR3 is TGTGCCAGCAGTGAATTTGGGGGGGACCAGCCCCAGCATTTT. Its protein is CASSEFGGDQPQHF.

Ten or more counts support this clonotype. V gene TRBV20-1 combines with J gene TRBJ1-5; a weak D match, TRBD1 (6 bases). Per the germline V gene, CDR1 is DFQATT and CDR2 is SNEGSKA (reference sequence). Trimming pared 3 bases from V and 4 bases from J, leaving 13 bases between. The CDR3 loop spans 14 amino acids. CDR3 loop: CSASGEDSNQPQHF. DNA for the CDR3: TGCAGTGCTAGTGGAGAGGACAGTAATCAGCCCCAGCATTTT.